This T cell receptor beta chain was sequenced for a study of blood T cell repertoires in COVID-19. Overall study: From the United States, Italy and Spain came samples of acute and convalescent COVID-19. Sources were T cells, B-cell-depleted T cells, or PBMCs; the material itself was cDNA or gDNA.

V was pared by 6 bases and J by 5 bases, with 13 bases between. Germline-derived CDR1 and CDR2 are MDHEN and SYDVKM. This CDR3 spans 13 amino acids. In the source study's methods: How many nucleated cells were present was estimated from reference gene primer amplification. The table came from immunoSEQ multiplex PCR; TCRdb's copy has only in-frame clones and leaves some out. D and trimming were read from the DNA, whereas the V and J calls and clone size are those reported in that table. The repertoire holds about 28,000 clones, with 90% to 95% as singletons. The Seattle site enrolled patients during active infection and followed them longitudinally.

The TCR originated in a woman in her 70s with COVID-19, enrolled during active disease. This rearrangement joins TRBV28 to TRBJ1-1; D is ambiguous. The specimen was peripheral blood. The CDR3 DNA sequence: TGTGCCAGCAGCCCAAACGCGGGAACTGAAGCTTTCTTT. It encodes CASSPNAGTEAFF.